This passage covers 6 T cell receptor beta chains from one sample sequenced in a study of T-cell memory formation after mild COVID-19. TCRdb processed the 5' RACE reads anew with MiXCR; each CDR3 protein has one entry. The data contain over 45,000 distinct CDR3 sequences, 28% of them singletons. The sequencing sample was made of PBMCs or a T cell subset sorted from them (not recorded which). The receptors come from a man between 18 and 35 years old who had mild COVID-19 (a few samples of this study predate the infection). Cell type and time point are not known.

The rearrangement joins TRBV20-1 to TRBJ2-7; no clear D gene. Germline assignment: CDR1 DFQATT and CDR2 SNEGSKA (reference sequence). This CDR3 has 14 amino acids. V was clipped by 6 bases and J by 0 bases, with 15 bases between them. The CDR3 sequence is CSAQPAAVSYEQYF. The DNA of the CDR3 is TGCAGTGCCCAACCGGCGGCCGTCTCCTACGAGCAGTACTTC.

This clonotype was found many times. The V and J genes are TRBV11-2 and TRBJ1-2; weak D call: TRBD1 (5 bases). The germline gives CDR1 SGHAT, CDR2 FQNNGV. This CDR3 contains 12 residues. Between the trimmed V and J ends, which lost 3 bases and 6 bases, there was a span of 8 bases. CDR3 DNA: TGTGCCAGCAGCTTGGGACTTGATGGCTACACCTTC. As protein: CASSLGLDGYTF.

This rearrangement joins TRBV7-8 to TRBJ2-3; possibly TRBD1 for D (6 bases). Germline V lookup: CDR1 SGHVS, CDR2 FQNEAQ. V gave up 5 bases and J gave up 0 bases, with 12 bases separating them. The CDR3 is 15 residues long. The CDR3 loop is CASSPDRTSTDTQYF. Here the CDR3 DNA reads TGTGCCAGCAGCCCAGACAGGACTAGCACAGATACGCAGTATTTT.

The chain carries TRBV6-5 and TRBJ2-1, with 8 bases fitting TRBD2. The CDR3 contains 17 residues. Trimming at V came to 6 bases and at J to 2 bases, leaving 12 bases not matched to a gene. Germline assignment: CDR1 MNHEY and CDR2 SVGAGI. CDR3 residues: CASRRPRGAGAYNEQFF. The CDR3 region has the DNA TGTGCCAGCAGGAGACCCCGAGGAGCGGGGGCCTACAATGAGCAGTTCTTC.

This clonotype appeared a few times. This chain uses TRBV19 with TRBJ2-3, with a tentative D call TRBD2 (6 bases). The CDR3 has 14 amino acids. Germline assignment: CDR1 LNHDA and CDR2 SQIVND (reference sequence). Trimming shortened V by 3 bases and J by 3 bases, and 10 bases separated the two germline ends. The DNA of the CDR3 is TGTGCCAGTAGTATCAGGGAGGCGACAGATACGCAGTATTTT. Protein product: CASSIREATDTQYF.

This clonotype was picked up a small number of times. DNA of the CDR3: TGTGCCAGCAATTCTGTCGGAGAGACCCAGTACTTC. Protein: CASNSVGETQYF. The chain couples TRBV6-1 to TRBJ2-5; no clear D. CDR1 and CDR2 (germline): MNHNS, SASEGT. Trimming stripped 7 bases from V and 4 bases from J, with 10 bases between. The CDR3 has 12 residues.